This TCR beta chain derives from a study of PD-1 blockade in classical Hodgkin lymphoma. Study details: The study gave patients nivolumab 3 mg/kg intravenously every 2 weeks. Study-wide results and caveats: Differences between repertoires have undefined causes, possibly disease activity or prior therapy. Unlike CD8+ TCR diversity, which did not rise significantly by C4D1, CD4+ TCR diversity did.

From germline, CDR1 is MNHEY and CDR2 SMNVEV (reference sequence). The CDR3 is made up of 15 amino acids. V trimming: 0 bases; J trimming: 8 bases; junction bases outside the gene matches: 5. There was relapse after autologous stem cell transplantation in every patient, and there was variation in brentuximab vedotin exposure. The best responses consisted of complete response, partial response or progressive disease. Sequenced by immunoSEQ multiplex PCR; TCRdb stores in-frame clones only, minus some. The sample holds around 36,000 clones; around 86% are singletons and the top ten take roughly 9%. This clone was found a few times. Its antigen is currently unknown.

This receptor was obtained from a human donor with classical Hodgkin lymphoma. This chain links TRBV27 with TRBJ1-5; TRBD1 agrees at 9 bases. This sample comprised peripheral blood mononuclear cells (PBMCs), obtained at baseline. The CDR3 nucleotides read TGTGCCAGCAGTTTATCACAGGGGGCTTGGGAGCCCCAGCATTTT. Amino acid sequence: CASSLSQGAWEPQHF.